Below, 28 T cell receptor beta chains from the same sample are listed, as sequenced in a study of blood T cell repertoires in COVID-19. Sequenced by immunoSEQ multiplex PCR; TCRdb stores in-frame clones only, minus some. Of hundreds of thousands of clones listed, around 92% are singletons. Material: PBMCs or T cells enriched from blood (not recorded which). The receptors were gathered from a woman aged 30 to 39 who had recovered from COVID-19.

This clone occurred a few times. The chain couples TRBV7-9 to TRBJ1-2; the D gene is possibly TRBD1 (6 bases). Germline V gives CDR1 SEHNR, CDR2 FQNEAQ (reference sequence). There are 12 residues in the CDR3. V gave up 5 bases and J gave up 4 bases, with 8 bases separating them. The CDR3 region is CASSQDSYGYTF. CDR3 nucleotide sequence: TGTGCCAGCAGCCAGGACAGCTATGGCTACACCTTC.

This clone was recorded only once. This chain joins TRBV28 and TRBJ2-7; TRBD1 is a possible D gene (7 bases). The CDR3 is made up of 16 amino acids. V was cut by 5 bases and J by 3 bases, with 20 bases left in between. Germline values: CDR1 MDHEN, CDR2 SYDVKM. CDR3 sequence: CASSPHTGDFGYEQYF. CDR3 nucleotide sequence: TGTGCCAGCAGTCCCCACACAGGGGACTTCGGCTACGAGCAGTACTTC.

This clone was counted only a few times. The chain employs TRBV7-9 and TRBJ2-7; 10 nucleotides align to TRBD2. This CDR3 contains 16 residues. Germline lookup yields CDR1 SEHNR and CDR2 FQNEAQ (reference sequence). V lost 5 bases to trimming and J lost 3 bases; unmatched junction nucleotides: 10. The CDR3 DNA follows: TGTGCCAGCAGCATCCGGTGGGCTAGCGGGAGCTACGAGCAGTACTTC. Translation gives CASSIRWASGSYEQYF.

The J gene is TRBJ2-5, the V gene TRBV6-5, with a tentative D call TRBD2 (7 bases). V was shortened by 7 bases and J by 5 bases, with 20 bases between the two germline ends. The CDR3 consists of 15 residues. Germline values: CDR1 MNHEY, CDR2 SVGAGI. The DNA of the CDR3 is TGTGCCAGCAAGTCTAGCGGACCCCAGGGGGAGACCCAGTACTTC. This encodes CASKSSGPQGETQYF.

V and J are TRBV6-5 and TRBJ2-7; D is perhaps TRBD2 (6 bases). V lost 2 bases and J lost 4, with 18 bases in between. The CDR3 has 16 residues. CDR1 is MNHEY, CDR2 SVGAGI, per germline. CDR3 coding DNA: TGTGCCAGCAGTTACAGATTGGGCGGGGTGGGATACGAGCAGTACTTC. It specifies CASSYRLGGVGYEQYF.

The V gene is TRBV20-1, the J gene TRBJ1-1; tentative D call: TRBD1 (5 bases). CDR3 size: 14 residues. Trimming stripped 3 bases from V and 3 bases from J, with 14 bases between. Germline V CDR1 and CDR2: DFQATT, SNEGSKA (reference sequence). The CDR3 loop is CSASYPDSYTEAFF. DNA of the CDR3: TGCAGTGCTAGTTACCCAGACAGTTACACTGAAGCTTTCTTT.

The V call is TRBV18, the J call TRBJ2-2; D is ambiguous. V was trimmed by 0 bases and J by 6 bases, leaving 14 bases between them. CDR1 is KGHSH and CDR2 is LQKENI in the germline V gene. This CDR3 is 16 amino acids long. CDR3 DNA: TGTGCCAGCTCACCACCATCCCACCTAATGGCCGGGGAGCTGTTTTTT. This codes for CASSPPSHLMAGELFF.

V and J are TRBV12-3 or TRBV12-4 and TRBJ1-2; D gene unclear. Trimming shortened V by 6 bases and J by 8 bases, and 13 bases separated the two germline ends. The CDR3 runs 12 residues. CDR3 amino acids: CASSRTSSGYTF. CDR3 in DNA: TGTGCCAGCAGCCGGACTTCCTCGGGCTACACCTTC.

V and J are TRBV28 and TRBJ2-1; 10 nucleotides match TRBD1. This CDR3 spans 15 amino acids. V dropped 8 bases and J dropped 7; count of bases not matched to a gene: 11. Germline CDR1 and CDR2: MDHEN and SYDVKM. As DNA, the CDR3 is TGTGCCAGCGGACCGGACAGGGGGTTTTTTAATGAGCAGTTCTTC. Its translation is CASGPDRGFFNEQFF.

The chain joins TRBV11-2 to TRBJ2-7; 9 bases map to TRBD2. The junction had 7 bases not matched to a gene; V was cut back by 2 bases and J by 2 bases. CDR3 length: 16 amino acids. The germline V gene has CDR1 SGHAT and CDR2 FQNNGV. The CDR3 DNA is TGTGCCAGCAGCTTACGGCGTCTAGCGGGAACCTACGAGCAGTACTTC. Translated: CASSLRRLAGTYEQYF.

The chain joins TRBV2 to TRBJ1-1; D is possibly TRBD1 (5 bases). Between the trimmed V and J ends, which lost 2 bases and 3 bases, there was a span of 16 bases. Germline CDR1 is SNHLY and CDR2 is FYNNEI. The CDR3 runs to 16 residues. CDR3 in DNA: TGTGCCAGCAGTGAAAACCGGAGGGAGGGGTACACTGAAGCTTTCTTT. Translating it yields CASSENRREGYTEAFF. Full variable domain (remainder filled in from reference TRBV2 and TRBJ1-1): EPEVTQTPSHQVTQMGQEVILRCVPISNHLYFYWYRQILGQKVEFLVSFYNNEISEKSEIFDDQFSVERPDGSNFTLKIRSTKLEDSAMYFCASSENRREGYTEAFFGQGTRLTVV.

The chain is built from TRBV11-2 and TRBJ2-2; a possible D gene is TRBD2 (5 bases). Deletions cut 3 bases from V and 3 bases from J, with 14 bases between. CDR1 and CDR2 from the germline V gene are SGHAT and FQNNGV. This CDR3 region has 16 residues. The DNA for the CDR3 is TGTGCCAGCAGCTTGGGAGCCTCATGGGACACCGGGGAGCTGTTTTTT. Amino acid sequence: CASSLGASWDTGELFF. Full variable domain (outside the CDR3, taken from reference TRBV11-2 and TRBJ2-2): EAGVAQSPRYKIIEKRQSVAFWCNPISGHATLYWYQQILGQGPKLLIQFQNNGVVDDSQLPKDRFSAERLKGVDSTLKIQPAKLEDSAVYLCASSLGASWDTGELFFGEGSRLTVL.

The gene calls are TRBV23-1 and TRBJ1-1; D is ambiguous. TRBV23-1 qualifies as an ORF whose function is uncertain. CDR3 length: 18 amino acids. The V gene lost 0 bases and the J gene lost 1 base, with 18 bases spanning the gap. CDR3 coding DNA: TGCGCCAGCAGTCAATCGGCCCCTGCCCCCTCGGGGAACACTGAAGCTTTCTTT. Amino acids: CASSQSAPAPSGNTEAFF.

This clone was recorded only once. The chain is built from TRBV5-1 and TRBJ2-3, with D perhaps matching TRBD2 (5 bases). V lost 1 base, J lost 0 bases, and 9 bases lay in between. CDR3 size: 15 residues. Germline V CDR1 and CDR2: SGHRS, YFSETQ. The CDR3 nucleotides are TGCGCCAGCAGCTTGTGGCGGGCCAGCACAGATACGCAGTATTTT. Translated: CASSLWRASTDTQYF.

This clone showed up just a few times. The chain recombines TRBV6-1 with TRBJ1-2; D is uncertain. CDR3 size: 12 residues. Germline V gene lookup returns CDR1 MNHNS and CDR2 SASEGT. V lost 2 bases, J lost 6 bases, and 7 bases lay in between. CDR3 coding DNA: TGTGCCAGCAGTGAACTCGAGGATGGCTACACCTTC. Protein product: CASSELEDGYTF.

V is TRBV9 and J is TRBJ2-3; 11 nucleotides match TRBD2. This CDR3 has 16 amino acids. V gave up 2 bases and J gave up 5 bases; unmatched junction bases: 7. The germline V gene encodes CDR1 SGDLS and CDR2 YYNGEE. The CDR3 here is CASSVQLAGEVDTQYF. Written as DNA, the CDR3 is TGTGCCAGCAGCGTGCAACTAGCGGGAGAGGTAGATACGCAGTATTTT.

The chain uses TRBV27 and TRBJ2-7; 9 positions match TRBD1. V dropped 4 bases and J dropped 5; count of bases not matched to a gene: 6. The germline V gene has CDR1 MNHEY and CDR2 SMNVEV (reference sequence). The CDR3 runs 14 residues. The CDR3 sequence: CASSSRDRVHEQYF. The CDR3 DNA is TGTGCCAGCAGTTCCCGGGACAGGGTCCACGAGCAGTACTTC.

The chain couples TRBV7-2 to TRBJ2-3; 8 nucleotides match TRBD2. CDR1 and CDR2 (germline): SGHTA, FQGNSA. V trimming: 1 base; J trimming: 4 bases; junction bases outside the gene matches: 7. The CDR3 totals 16 residues. In DNA form, the CDR3 reads TGTGCCAGCAGCTTAGTCAGCGGGAGTGCCGCAGATACGCAGTATTTT. Protein: CASSLVSGSAADTQYF.

J is TRBJ2-5 and V is TRBV6-6; the D gene is possibly TRBD1 (6 bases). Germline lookup yields CDR1 MNHNY and CDR2 SVGAGI (reference sequence). The V and J ends lost 6 bases and 2 bases respectively, with 7 bases between them. The CDR3 sequence is 12 residues long. The CDR3 coding sequence is TGTGCCAGCAGGAGGGGGCAAGAGACCCAGTACTTC. Translating it yields CASRRGQETQYF.

V is TRBV29-1 and J is TRBJ1-1, with TRBD1 matching over 8 bases. Germline V gene sequence: CDR1 SQVTM, CDR2 ANQGSEA. The CDR3 sequence is 12 residues long. The V gene end was trimmed by 5 bases and the J gene end by 4 bases; junction bases not matched to a gene: 3. The CDR3 sequence is CSVYDRGTEAFF. The CDR3 DNA reads TGCAGCGTTTACGACAGGGGCACTGAAGCTTTCTTT.

Comments on this clone: One junction end disagrees with the germline gene, perhaps due to a read error. The chain employs TRBV7-7 and TRBJ2-1; 7 nucleotides align to TRBD2. The CDR3 is made up of 16 amino acids. Germline lookup yields CDR1 SSHAT and CDR2 FNYEAQ (reference sequence). The CDR3 nucleotides read TGTGCTAGCAGCCCGGGACTAACAGGACCCTACAATGAGCAGTTCTTC. It encodes CASSPGLTGPYNEQFF.

The rearrangement joins TRBV7-2 to TRBJ2-7; 10 bases map to TRBD2. The CDR3 runs to 16 residues. Germline loops: CDR1 SGHTA, CDR2 FQGNSA. The ends lost 6 bases at V and 3 bases at J; junction bases unmatched: 11. The CDR3 is CASRASGSMILYEQYF. CDR3 coding DNA: TGTGCCAGCAGAGCTAGCGGGAGCATGATTCTCTACGAGCAGTACTTC.

The gene calls are TRBV27 and TRBJ2-7; D might be TRBD2 (6 bases). V was pared by 5 bases and J by 2 bases, with 13 bases between. The germline gives CDR1 MNHEY, CDR2 SMNVEV (reference sequence). There are 14 residues in the CDR3. The CDR3 here is CASSLGLSPYEQYF. Written as DNA, the CDR3 is TGTGCCAGCAGTCTTGGACTATCCCCCTACGAGCAGTACTTC.

This rearrangement joins TRBV27 to TRBJ1-6; D gene ambiguous. This CDR3 region has 15 residues. Germline V CDR1 and CDR2: MNHEY, SMNVEV (reference sequence). V was cut by 3 bases and J by 3 bases, with 9 bases left in between. CDR3 in amino acids: CASSFRRNYNSPLHF. In DNA, the CDR3 is TGTGCCAGCAGTTTTAGGAGAAACTATAATTCACCCCTCCACTTT.

The V and J genes are TRBV7-2 and TRBJ2-3; D ambiguous. Germline lookup yields CDR1 SGHTA and CDR2 FQGNSA. Trimming pared 0 bases from V and 2 bases from J, leaving 9 bases between. The CDR3 has 15 amino acids. The CDR3 spells CASSLASLNTDTQYF. CDR3 bases: TGTGCCAGCAGCTTAGCTAGCCTGAACACAGATACGCAGTATTTT.

CDR3 in amino acids: CAISESQGPTEAFF. CDR3 nucleotide sequence: TGTGCCATCAGTGAGTCGCAGGGGCCCACTGAAGCTTTCTTT. The V call is TRBV10-3, the J call TRBJ1-1; tentative D call: TRBD1 (6 bases). Germline V CDR1 and CDR2: ENHRY, SYGVKD. The length of the CDR3 is 14 residues. V lost 0 bases to trimming and J lost 4 bases, with 9 bases between them.

The chain links TRBV27 to TRBJ1-3, with 7 bases identical to TRBD1. The ends lost 6 bases at V and 0 bases at J; junction bases unmatched: 8. This CDR3 comprises 16 residues. Germline CDR1 and CDR2: MNHEY and SMNVEV (reference sequence). The CDR3 nucleotides read TGTGCCAGCAGCCCCGGGACAGCAAACTCTGGAAACACCATATATTTT. This translates into CASSPGTANSGNTIYF.

The V call is TRBV11-3, the J call TRBJ2-2; 8 nucleotides line up with TRBD2. The CDR3 consists of 15 residues. Looked up from germline, CDR1 is SGHNT and CDR2 is YENEEA. The J segment lost 4 bases and the V segment lost 5 bases, leaving 6 bases of the junction unmatched. This chain's CDR3 is CASSHSGKSTGELFF. The DNA of the CDR3 is TGTGCCAGCAGCCATAGCGGGAAGAGCACCGGGGAGCTGTTTTTT. Complete variable domain (other parts from reference TRBV11-3 and TRBJ2-2): EAGVVQSPRYKIIEKKQPVAFWCNPISGHNTLYWYLQNLGQGPELLIRYENEEAVDDSQLPKDRFSAERLKGVDSTLKIQPAELGDSAVYLCASSHSGKSTGELFFGEGSRLTVL.